Presented here are 32 T cell receptor beta chains from one specimen sequenced in a study of T cells expressing NK-cell markers (dated by TCRdb to 2020 to 2021). Receptor libraries were prepared by 5' RACE. The sequencing machine was an Illumina HiSeq 2000. TCRdb reprocessed the reads and assigns one entry to each CDR3 protein sequence, leaving out DNA. This specimen's table enumerates 550,000 to 600,000 distinct CDR3 sequences. The ten largest clonotypes hold approximately 3.6% of the sample. The specimen sequenced was blood T cells: a sorted CD56 or NKG2C T cell subset, CD4+ or CD8+ T cells, or bulk PBMC T cells (not recorded which). Receptors were obtained from a man in his late teens or twenties in good health. Donor details come from another sample of the same person, matched by shared clones.

This rearrangement joins TRBV12-3 or TRBV12-4 to TRBJ2-1; the D call of TRBD1 rests on TCRdb alone, since no DNA is present to check it. The CDR3 loop spans 15 amino acids. The CDR3 sequence: CASSFWAGKSNEQFF.

V and J are TRBV6-5 and TRBJ2-3; the D call of TRBD2 rests on TCRdb alone, since no DNA is present to check it. The CDR3 runs to 17 residues. The germline CDR1 and CDR2 sequences are MNHEY and SVGAGI. The CDR3 loop reads CASSYSTVGGPKDTQYF.

The chain is built from TRBV24-1 and TRBJ2-1; with no DNA, the TCRdb D assignment of TRBD2 cannot be verified. In germline, CDR1 is KGHDR, CDR2 SFDVKD. CDR3 length equals 18 residues. CDR3 sequence reads: CATSDLPIGTSGREEQFF.

The chain recombines TRBV7-9 with TRBJ2-5; TCRdb picks TRBD2, but there is no DNA to check that call. CDR1 SEHNR and CDR2 FQNEAQ come from the germline V gene (reference sequence). The CDR3 is 17 amino acids. The CDR3 protein is CASSLVAPGPSQETQYF.

The V and J genes are TRBV6-5 and TRBJ2-5. The germline gives CDR1 MNHEY, CDR2 SVGAGI. This CDR3 is 12 amino acids long. Here the CDR3 reads CASSYRTGTQYF.

This chain's CDR3 is CASSPGQGALTDTQYF. This sequence joins TRBV7-9 and TRBJ2-3; TCRdb designates TRBD1, a call that cannot be tested without DNA. Germline CDR1 SEHNR, CDR2 FQNEAQ (reference sequence). The CDR3 extends over 16 amino acids.

The chain is built from TRBV6-5 and TRBJ2-3; absent DNA, TCRdb's TRBD2 call cannot be checked. Germline V gives CDR1 MNHEY, CDR2 SVGAGI. This CDR3 is 11 amino acids long. The CDR3 here is CASSHGTAQYF.

The genes are TRBV10-1 and TRBJ1-6; there is no DNA to check the TCRdb D call of TRBD1. This CDR3 is built from 15 residues. Germline V gene data show CDR1 as WNHNN and CDR2 as SYGVQD (reference sequence). CDR3 loop: CASSEGTGVSSPLHF.

The chain uses TRBV18 and TRBJ2-3; the TCRdb D gene call, TRBD2, has no DNA to confirm it. The length of the CDR3 is 16 residues. The V gene's germline CDR1 is KGHSH and CDR2 LQKENI. CDR3: CASSQTLAGGGDTQYF.

The genes are TRBV5-1 and TRBJ2-3; no DNA is available, so the TRBD1 call from TCRdb remains unchecked. The CDR3 length is 15 residues. Germline values: CDR1 SGHRS, CDR2 YFSETQ. CDR3 sequence reads: CASSSTRGYQDTQYF.

The chain links TRBV10-3 to TRBJ1-5. Germline V gene data show CDR1 as ENHRY and CDR2 as SYGVKD. This CDR3 has 17 amino acids. CDR3 amino acids: CAISESLAEHSNQPQHF.

The chain links TRBV7-2 to TRBJ2-4; TCRdb lists TRBD2, though no DNA is available to test this call. The germline V gene has CDR1 SGHTA and CDR2 FQGNSA. The CDR3 covers 16 residues. CDR3 sequence: CASSLLGAHTKNIQYF.

The chain couples TRBV12-5 to TRBJ2-5; checking the TCRdb D call of TRBD1 is not possible without DNA. The CDR3 spans 14 residues. Germline V lookup: CDR1 LGHNT, CDR2 FRNRAP. The chain's CDR3 is CASGSREIQETQYF.

The V and J genes are TRBV7-9 and TRBJ1-5. Germline CDR1 and CDR2: SEHNR and FQNEAQ (reference sequence). The CDR3 covers 14 residues. The CDR3 loop is CASSEGGQGQPQHF. The variable domain in full, with the rest retrieved from reference TRBV7-9 and TRBJ1-5, is DTGVSQNPRHKITKRGQNVTFRCDPISEHNRLYWYRQTLGQGPEFLTYFQNEAQLEKSRLLSDRFSAERPKGSFSTLEIQRTEQGDSAMYLCASSEGGQGQPQHFGDGTRLSIL.

The chain joins TRBV7-9 to TRBJ1-2; TCRdb lists TRBD1, though no DNA is available to test this call. This CDR3 has 13 amino acids. Per the germline V gene, CDR1 is SEHNR and CDR2 is FQNEAQ (reference sequence). The CDR3 region is CASSPGGRESQTF.

The CDR3 sequence: CASGDTTYNEQFF. The V call is TRBV5-1, the J call TRBJ2-1; TCRdb returns TRBD1, unconfirmable since there is no DNA. The CDR3 runs 13 residues. Germline lookup yields CDR1 SGHRS and CDR2 YFSETQ.

The chain couples TRBV12-3 or TRBV12-4 to TRBJ2-1. The CDR3 totals 11 residues. This CDR3 reads CASSPRNEQFF.

The gene calls are TRBV6-5 and TRBJ2-2; TCRdb picks TRBD2, but there is no DNA to check that call. There are 15 residues in the CDR3. Germline V gene sequence: CDR1 MNHEY, CDR2 SVGAGI. This CDR3 reads CASSRGGTVSVELFF.

The chain uses TRBV15 and TRBJ2-1; absent DNA, TCRdb's TRBD2 call cannot be checked. CDR1 LNHNV and CDR2 YYDKDF come from the germline V gene (reference sequence). The CDR3 spans 15 residues. CDR3 protein: CATSSIAWDLNEQFF.

This chain uses TRBV6-5 with TRBJ1-3; absent DNA, TCRdb's TRBD1 call cannot be checked. The CDR3 extends over 15 amino acids. Germline loops: CDR1 MNHEY, CDR2 SVGAGI. The CDR3 loop reads CASSYDRASGNTIYF.

The chain has TRBV4-2 and TRBJ2-3; TCRdb designates TRBD2, a call that cannot be tested without DNA. From germline, CDR1 is LGHNA and CDR2 YNFKEQ. This CDR3 contains 17 residues. The CDR3 sequence is CASSQDVEREAPDTQYF.

CDR3 sequence reads: CASGGLAAQETQYF. The rearrangement links TRBV6-1 to TRBJ2-5; the D call from TCRdb, TRBD2, cannot be confirmed without DNA. Germline CDR1 reads MNHNS; CDR2 reads SASEGT. There are 14 residues in the CDR3.

The CDR3 sequence: CASSALAGVTGSYNEQFF. This rearrangement joins TRBV12-3 or TRBV12-4 to TRBJ2-1; TCRdb's assignment of TRBD2 cannot be checked, as there is no DNA. The CDR3 length is 18 residues.

This sequence joins TRBV11-2 and TRBJ2-2; the D gene TCRdb calls, TRBD2, cannot be checked with no DNA. The CDR3 extends over 20 amino acids. CDR1 is SGHAT and CDR2 is FQNNGV in the germline V gene. CDR3 in amino acids: CASSLVRGGARRSNTGELFF.

The V gene is TRBV5-1, the J gene TRBJ2-1; checking the TCRdb D call of TRBD2 is not possible without DNA. The CDR3 totals 19 residues. Germline V gene lookup returns CDR1 SGHRS and CDR2 YFSETQ. CDR3 sequence reads: CASSQPGLAGEGTYNEQFF.

The V call is TRBV27, the J call TRBJ2-3; TCRdb designates TRBD1, a call that cannot be tested without DNA. CDR1 is MNHEY, CDR2 SMNVEV, per germline (reference sequence). The CDR3 consists of 15 residues. CDR3 loop: CASSSAGTSSDTQYF.

The J gene is TRBJ2-1, the V gene TRBV12-3 or TRBV12-4. This CDR3 has 15 amino acids. This chain's CDR3 is CASRPDSSSYNEQFF.

V is TRBV12-3 or TRBV12-4 and J is TRBJ1-1. The CDR3 sequence is 14 residues long. The CDR3 region is CASSFFGPRSEAFF.

J is TRBJ1-5 and V is TRBV4-2. The germline V gene has CDR1 LGHNA and CDR2 YNFKEQ. The CDR3 sequence is 15 residues long. The CDR3 reads CASSPLPTKDQPQHF.

The chain links TRBV5-6 to TRBJ2-1; TCRdb outputs TRBD1, but without DNA this stays unchecked. CDR3 size: 15 residues. Germline loops: CDR1 SGHDT, CDR2 YYEEEE. CDR3 in amino acids: CASSTTGQGGNEQFF.

V is TRBV12-3 or TRBV12-4 and J is TRBJ2-5; the TRBD1 assignment by TCRdb is unverifiable without DNA. The CDR3 consists of 15 residues. CDR3 sequence: CASSLWGGGKETQYF.

J is TRBJ2-5 and V is TRBV7-2; lacking DNA, the TRBD1 call made by TCRdb goes unchecked. The CDR3 runs to 17 residues. The germline gives CDR1 SGHTA, CDR2 FQGNSA. The CDR3 reads CASSVQGPLLSQETQYF.